This T cell receptor (beta chain) was retrieved from a study of blood T cell repertoires in COVID-19. Study details: T cells, B-cell-depleted T cells, or PBMCs supplied cDNA or gDNA.

Clones were sequenced by immunoSEQ multiplex PCR, and TCRdb holds only the in-frame ones, with some missing. In the table there are about 150,000 clones, 80% to 90% of which are singletons. The junction had 2 bases not matched to a gene; V was cut back by 0 bases and J by 1 base. Germline CDR1 is SGHDT and CDR2 is YYEEEE. There are 17 residues in the CDR3. The sequence was obtained from a man aged 18 to 29 with COVID-19, enrolled during active disease. Sequenced material: peripheral blood. The chain employs TRBV5-6 and TRBJ2-1; 12 bases match TRBD2. The CDR3 is CASSLGLAGESYNEQFF. CDR3 nucleotides: TGTGCCAGCAGCTTGGGACTAGCGGGAGAGTCCTACAATGAGCAGTTCTTC.